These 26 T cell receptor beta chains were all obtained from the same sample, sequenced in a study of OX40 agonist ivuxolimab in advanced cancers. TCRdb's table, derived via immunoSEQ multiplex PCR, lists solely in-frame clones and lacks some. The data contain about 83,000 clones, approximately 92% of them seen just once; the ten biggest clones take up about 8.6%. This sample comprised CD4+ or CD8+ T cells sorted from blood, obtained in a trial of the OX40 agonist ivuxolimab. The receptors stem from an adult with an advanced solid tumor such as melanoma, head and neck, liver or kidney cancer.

CDR3: CASKPGQVFGYTF. DNA for the CDR3: TGCGCCAGCAAACCGGGACAGGTCTTTGGCTACACCTTC. J is TRBJ1-2 and V is TRBV5-1; TRBD1 matches at 8 bases. CDR1 and CDR2 (germline): SGHRS, YFSETQ. V was pared by 6 bases and J by 7 bases, with 8 bases of the junction left unmatched. This CDR3 is built from 13 residues.

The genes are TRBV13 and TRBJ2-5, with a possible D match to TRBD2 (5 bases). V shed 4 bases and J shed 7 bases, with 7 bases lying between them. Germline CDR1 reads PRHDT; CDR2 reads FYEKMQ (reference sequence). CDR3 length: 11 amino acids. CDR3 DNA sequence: TGTGCCAGCAGCTACGGAGGGACCCAGTACTTC. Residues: CASSYGGTQYF.

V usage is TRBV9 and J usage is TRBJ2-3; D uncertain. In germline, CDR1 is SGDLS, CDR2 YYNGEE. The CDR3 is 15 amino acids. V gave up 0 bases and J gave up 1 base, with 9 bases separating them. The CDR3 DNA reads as TGTGCCAGCAGCGTAGCCATGACCCGCACAGATACGCAGTATTTT. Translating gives CASSVAMTRTDTQYF.

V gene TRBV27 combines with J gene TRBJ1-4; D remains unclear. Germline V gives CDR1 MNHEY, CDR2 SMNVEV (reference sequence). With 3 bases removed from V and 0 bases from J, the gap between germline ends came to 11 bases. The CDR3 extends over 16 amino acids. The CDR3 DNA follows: TGTGCCAGCAGTTTTACAGTCAAAGCAACTAATGAAAAACTGTTTTTT. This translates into CASSFTVKATNEKLFF.

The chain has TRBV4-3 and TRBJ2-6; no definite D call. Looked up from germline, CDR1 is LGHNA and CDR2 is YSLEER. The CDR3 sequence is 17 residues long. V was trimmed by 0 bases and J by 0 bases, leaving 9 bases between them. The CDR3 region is CASSQDPASSGANVLTF. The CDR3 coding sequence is TGCGCCAGCAGCCAAGATCCCGCGAGCTCTGGGGCCAACGTCCTGACTTTC.

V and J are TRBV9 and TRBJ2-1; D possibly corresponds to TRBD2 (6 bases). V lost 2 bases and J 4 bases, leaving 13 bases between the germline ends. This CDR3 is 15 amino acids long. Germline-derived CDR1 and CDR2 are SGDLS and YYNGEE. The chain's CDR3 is CASSVAGTEYNEQFF. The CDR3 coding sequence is TGTGCCAGCAGCGTTGCCGGGACTGAATACAATGAGCAGTTCTTC.

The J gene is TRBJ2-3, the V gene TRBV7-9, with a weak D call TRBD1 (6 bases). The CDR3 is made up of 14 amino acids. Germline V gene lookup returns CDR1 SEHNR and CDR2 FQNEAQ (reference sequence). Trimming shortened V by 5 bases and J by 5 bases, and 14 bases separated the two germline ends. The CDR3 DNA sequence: TGTGCCAGCAGCCCCCGGGACAACAGAGATACGCAGTATTTT. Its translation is CASSPRDNRDTQYF.

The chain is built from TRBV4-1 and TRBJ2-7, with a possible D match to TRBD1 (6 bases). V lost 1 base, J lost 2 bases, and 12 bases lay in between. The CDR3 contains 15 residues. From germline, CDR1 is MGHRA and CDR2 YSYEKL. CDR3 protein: CASSQGQGIAYEQYF. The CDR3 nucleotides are TGCGCCAGCAGCCAAGGTCAGGGGATAGCCTACGAGCAGTACTTC.

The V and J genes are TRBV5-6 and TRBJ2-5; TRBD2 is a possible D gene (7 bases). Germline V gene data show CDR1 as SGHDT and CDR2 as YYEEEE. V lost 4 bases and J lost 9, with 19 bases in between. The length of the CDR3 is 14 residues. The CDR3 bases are TGTGCCAGCAGCCCCCGACTGGGAGGGGGACCCCAGTACTTC. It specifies CASSPRLGGGPQYF.

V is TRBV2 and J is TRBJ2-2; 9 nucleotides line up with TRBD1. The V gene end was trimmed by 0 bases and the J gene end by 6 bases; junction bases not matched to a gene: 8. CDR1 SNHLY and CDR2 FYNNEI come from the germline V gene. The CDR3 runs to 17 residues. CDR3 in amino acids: CASSEARTGGTPGELFF. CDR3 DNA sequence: TGTGCCAGCAGTGAAGCACGAACAGGGGGCACCCCCGGGGAGCTGTTTTTT.

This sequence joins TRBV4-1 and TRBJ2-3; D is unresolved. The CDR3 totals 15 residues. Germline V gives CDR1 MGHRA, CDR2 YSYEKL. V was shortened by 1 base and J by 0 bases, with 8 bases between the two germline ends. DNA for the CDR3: TGCGCCAGCAGCCAAGTGGATGGAAGCACAGATACGCAGTATTTT. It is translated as CASSQVDGSTDTQYF.

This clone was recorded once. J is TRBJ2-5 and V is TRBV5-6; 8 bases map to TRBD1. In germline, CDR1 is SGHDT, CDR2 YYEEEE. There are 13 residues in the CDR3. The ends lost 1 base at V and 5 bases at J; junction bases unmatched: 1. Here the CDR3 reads CASSLTGGETQYF. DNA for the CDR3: TGTGCCAGCAGCTTGACAGGGGGGGAGACCCAGTACTTC.

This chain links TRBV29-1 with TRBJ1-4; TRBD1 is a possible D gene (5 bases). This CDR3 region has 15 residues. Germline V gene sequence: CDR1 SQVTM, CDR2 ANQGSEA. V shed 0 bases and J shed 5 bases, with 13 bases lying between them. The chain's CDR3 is CSVEDLGQLNEKLFF. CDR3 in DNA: TGCAGCGTTGAAGATCTGGGGCAGTTAAATGAAAAACTGTTTTTT.

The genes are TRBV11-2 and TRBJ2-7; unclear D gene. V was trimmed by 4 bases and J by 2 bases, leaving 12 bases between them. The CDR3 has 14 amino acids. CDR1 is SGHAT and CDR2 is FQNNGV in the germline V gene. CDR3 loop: CASSSGWVTYEQYF. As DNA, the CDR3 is TGTGCCAGCAGCTCCGGGTGGGTCACCTACGAGCAGTACTTC. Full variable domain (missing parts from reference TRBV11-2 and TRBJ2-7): EAGVAQSPRYKIIEKRQSVAFWCNPISGHATLYWYQQILGQGPKLLIQFQNNGVVDDSQLPKDRFSAERLKGVDSTLKIQPAKLEDSAVYLCASSSGWVTYEQYFGPGTRLTVT.

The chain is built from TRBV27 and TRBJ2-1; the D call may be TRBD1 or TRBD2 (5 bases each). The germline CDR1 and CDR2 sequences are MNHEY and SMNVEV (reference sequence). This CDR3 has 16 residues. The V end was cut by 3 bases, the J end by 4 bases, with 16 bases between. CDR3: CASSFSGTEPYNEQFF. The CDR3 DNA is TGTGCCAGCAGTTTCTCCGGGACCGAACCTTACAATGAGCAGTTCTTC.

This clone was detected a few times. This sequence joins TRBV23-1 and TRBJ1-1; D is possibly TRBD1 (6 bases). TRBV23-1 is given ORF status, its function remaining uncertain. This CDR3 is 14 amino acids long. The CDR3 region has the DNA TGCGGGACAGTAAGGGATATAACGAACACTGAAGCTTTCTTT. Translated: CGTVRDITNTEAFF.

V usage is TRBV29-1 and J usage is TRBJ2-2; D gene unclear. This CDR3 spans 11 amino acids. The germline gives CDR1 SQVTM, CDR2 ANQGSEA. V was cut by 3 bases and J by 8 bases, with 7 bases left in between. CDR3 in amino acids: CSVDWQGELFF. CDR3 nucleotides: TGCAGCGTTGATTGGCAGGGGGAGCTGTTTTTT.

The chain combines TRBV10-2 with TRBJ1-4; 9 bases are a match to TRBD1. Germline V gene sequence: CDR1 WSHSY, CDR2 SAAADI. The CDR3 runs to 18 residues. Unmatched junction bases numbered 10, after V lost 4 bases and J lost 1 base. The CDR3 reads CASSVTGGIDGTNEKLFF. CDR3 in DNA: TGCGCCAGCAGTGTGACAGGGGGAATTGATGGAACTAATGAAAAACTGTTTTTT.

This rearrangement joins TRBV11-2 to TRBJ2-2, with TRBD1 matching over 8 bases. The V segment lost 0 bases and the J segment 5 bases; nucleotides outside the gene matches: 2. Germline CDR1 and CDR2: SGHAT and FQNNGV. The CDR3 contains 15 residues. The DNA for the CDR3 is TGTGCCAGCAGCTTAGAATGGACAGGGACCGGGGAGCTGTTTTTT. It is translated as CASSLEWTGTGELFF.

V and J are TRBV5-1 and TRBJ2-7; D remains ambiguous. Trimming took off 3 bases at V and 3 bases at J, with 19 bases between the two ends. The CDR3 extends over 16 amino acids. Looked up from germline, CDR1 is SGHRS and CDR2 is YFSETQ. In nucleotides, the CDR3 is TGCGCCAGCAGCTCCGCCTTACAAGGGTTAAGCTACGAGCAGTACTTC. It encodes CASSSALQGLSYEQYF.

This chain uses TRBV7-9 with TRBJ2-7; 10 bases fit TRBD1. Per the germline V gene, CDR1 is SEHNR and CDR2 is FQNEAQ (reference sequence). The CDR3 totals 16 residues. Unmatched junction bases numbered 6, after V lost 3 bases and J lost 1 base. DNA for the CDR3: TGTGCCAGCAGCTTTTCTGGGACAGGGGTATCCTACGAGCAGTACTTC. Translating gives CASSFSGTGVSYEQYF.

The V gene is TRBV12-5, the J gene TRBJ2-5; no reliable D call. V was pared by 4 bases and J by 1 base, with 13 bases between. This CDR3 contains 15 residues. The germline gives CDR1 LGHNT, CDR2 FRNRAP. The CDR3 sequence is CASGYYERGQETQYF. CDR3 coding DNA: TGTGCTAGTGGTTATTACGAGCGCGGCCAAGAGACCCAGTACTTC.

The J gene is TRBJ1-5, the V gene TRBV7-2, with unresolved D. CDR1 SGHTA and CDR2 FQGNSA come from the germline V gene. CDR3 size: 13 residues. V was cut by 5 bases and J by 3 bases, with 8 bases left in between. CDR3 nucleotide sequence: TGTGCCAGCAGCCCGTGGGACAATCAGCCCCAGCATTTT. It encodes CASSPWDNQPQHF.

CDR3: CASSQFGDYEQYF. The CDR3 nucleotides read TGTGCCAGCAGCCAATTTGGTGATTACGAGCAGTACTTC. The genes are TRBV4-2 and TRBJ2-7; D remains ambiguous. Germline values: CDR1 LGHNA, CDR2 YNFKEQ. The CDR3 loop spans 13 amino acids. The V and J ends lost 2 bases and 4 bases respectively, with 9 bases between them.

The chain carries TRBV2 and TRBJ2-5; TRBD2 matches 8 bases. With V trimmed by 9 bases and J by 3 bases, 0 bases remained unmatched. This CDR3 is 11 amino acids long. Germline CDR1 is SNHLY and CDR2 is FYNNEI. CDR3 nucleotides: TGTGCCAGGGGACTAGAAGAGACCCAGTACTTC. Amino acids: CARGLEETQYF.

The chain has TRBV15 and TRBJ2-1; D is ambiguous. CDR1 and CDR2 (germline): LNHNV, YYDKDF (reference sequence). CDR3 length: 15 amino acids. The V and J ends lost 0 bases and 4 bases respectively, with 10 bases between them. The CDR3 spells CATSRDSMTYNEQFF. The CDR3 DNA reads TGTGCCACCAGCAGAGATAGCATGACTTACAATGAGCAGTTCTTC.